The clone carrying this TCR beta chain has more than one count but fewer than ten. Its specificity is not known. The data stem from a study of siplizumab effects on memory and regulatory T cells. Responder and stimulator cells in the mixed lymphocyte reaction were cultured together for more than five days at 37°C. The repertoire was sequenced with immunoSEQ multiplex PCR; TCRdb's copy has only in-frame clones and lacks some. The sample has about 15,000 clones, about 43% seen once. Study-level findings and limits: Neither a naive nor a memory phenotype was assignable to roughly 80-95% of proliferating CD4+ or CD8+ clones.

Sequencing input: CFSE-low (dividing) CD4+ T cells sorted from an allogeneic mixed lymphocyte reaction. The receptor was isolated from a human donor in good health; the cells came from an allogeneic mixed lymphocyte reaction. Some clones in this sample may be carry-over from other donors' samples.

The CDR3 sequence is CASSLTMGGTDTQYF. CDR3 nucleotides: TGTGCCAGCAGCTTAACGATGGGCGGCACAGATACGCAGTATTTT. The rearrangement links TRBV7-3 to TRBJ2-3, with D hard to call. V lost 0 bases and J 1 base, leaving 8 bases between the germline ends. Germline assignment: CDR1 SGHTA and CDR2 FQGTGA. The CDR3 consists of 15 residues.